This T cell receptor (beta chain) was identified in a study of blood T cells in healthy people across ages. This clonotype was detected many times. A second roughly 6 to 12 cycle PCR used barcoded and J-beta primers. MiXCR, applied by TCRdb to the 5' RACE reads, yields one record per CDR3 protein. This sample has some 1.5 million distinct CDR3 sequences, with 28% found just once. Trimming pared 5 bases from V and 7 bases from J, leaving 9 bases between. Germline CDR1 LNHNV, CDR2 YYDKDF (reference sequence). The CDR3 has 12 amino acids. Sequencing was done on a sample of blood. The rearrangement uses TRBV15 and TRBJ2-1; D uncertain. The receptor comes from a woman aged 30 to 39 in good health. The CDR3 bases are TGTGCCACCAGCCTGCGTCGGAATGAGCAGTTCTTC. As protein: CATSLRRNEQFF.